Listed below are T cell receptor beta chains from one sample, sequenced in a study of shared clonotypes between healthy human individuals. Data came from immunoSEQ multiplex PCR; TCRdb stores just in-frame clones and leaves some out. Among about 2 million clones listed, approximately 94% were seen once. Material: naive CD8+ T cells sorted from blood. Receptors were obtained from a man aged 18-30 years in good health. The CDR3 runs from the conserved cysteine through the conserved F or W. D genes are given only for firm matches.

CDR3 DNA	CDR3 protein	D gene	V gene	J gene
TGTGCCAGCAGTTCCCCTCCAGACTGGGAGCTGGATTACGAGCAGTACTTC	CASSSPPDWELDYEQYF	NA	TRBV28	TRBJ2-7
TGTGCCTGGAGTGACGGTCAGGTGGACTATGGCTACACCTTC	CAWSDGQVDYGYTF	NA	TRBV30	TRBJ1-2
TGTGCCAGCAGCCATGGACAGGCCGTCTCCTACAATGAGCAGTTCTTC	CASSHGQAVSYNEQFF	TRBD1	TRBV5-6	TRBJ2-1
TGTGCCAGCAGCTTAGGCGGACAGACGAGCTCCTATAATTCACCCCTCCACTTT	CASSLGGQTSSYNSPLHF	NA	TRBV13	TRBJ1-6
TGTGCCAGCAGTGAATTTGGGGGAGAGACCCAGTACTTC	CASSEFGGETQYF	NA	TRBV6-1	TRBJ2-5
TGTGCCAGCAGGACAGGGCACTACGAGCAGTACTTC	CASRTGHYEQYF	TRBD1	TRBV25-1	TRBJ2-7
TGCAGCGTTGCGGGACAGGGTCATGAGCAGTTCTTC	CSVAGQGHEQFF	TRBD1	TRBV29-1	TRBJ2-1
TGCGCCAGCAGCCAAGACGGCCTAGCCCCCGATACGCAGTATTTT	CASSQDGLAPDTQYF	NA	TRBV4-1	TRBJ2-3
TGTGCCAGCAGCTTGGGAGGGGCCGGCTACGAGCAGTACTTC	CASSLGGAGYEQYF	NA	TRBV5-6	TRBJ2-7
TGTGCCAGCGGCGTTGTGAATGGAGATACGCAGTATTTT	CASGVVNGDTQYF	NA	TRBV25-1	TRBJ2-3
TGCACCAGCAGCCACCCGGGGGGGCTGCCGATTTCCTACGAGCAGTACTTC	CTSSHPGGLPISYEQYF	NA	TRBV1	TRBJ2-7
TGCGCCAGCAGCCTTGGACAGGGGACTTTCTACGAGCAGTACTTC	CASSLGQGTFYEQYF	TRBD1	TRBV4-1	TRBJ2-7
TGTGCCAGCAGCGTAACCGCGGAAAACATTCAGTACTTC	CASSVTAENIQYF	NA	TRBV9	TRBJ2-4
TGCGCCAGCGGTGCGGGGTACGAGCAGTACTTC	CASGAGYEQYF	NA	TRBV5-1	TRBJ2-7
TGTGCCAGCAGCCCCTCAGCAGGGGGCGCCTCCTACGAGCAGTACTTC	CASSPSAGGASYEQYF	TRBD1	TRBV27	TRBJ2-7
TGCAGCGTTCTCACAGGGGCGCCAGAGACCCAGTACTTC	CSVLTGAPETQYF	TRBD1	TRBV29-1	TRBJ2-5
TGTGCCAGCAGCATTATCACCGGGACAGAAGATACGCAGTATTTT	CASSIITGTEDTQYF	TRBD1	TRBV7-9	TRBJ2-3
TGCGCCAGCAGCCAGAACAATCAGCCCCAGCATTTT	CASSQNNQPQHF	NA	TRBV4-3	TRBJ1-5
TGTGCCATCTTACGGGACAGCTACGAGCAGTACTTC	CAILRDSYEQYF	TRBD1	TRBV10-3	TRBJ2-7
TGTGCCAGCAGTTTTTACACAGATACGCAGTATTTT	CASSFYTDTQYF	NA	TRBV28	TRBJ2-3
TGTGCCAGCAGTGAAATTTGGGGGGGTGAAGACAATGAGCAGTTCTTC	CASSEIWGGEDNEQFF	TRBD2	TRBV6-1	TRBJ2-1
TGTGCCAGCAGAACGACAGGGGAAAATCAGCCCCAGCATTTT	CASRTTGENQPQHF	TRBD1	TRBV6-6	TRBJ1-5